A selection of T cell receptor beta chains follows, all from one sample in a study of cytomegalovirus exposure and HLA in healthy donors. The repertoire was sequenced with immunoSEQ multiplex PCR; TCRdb's copy has only in-frame clones and lacks some. The sample carries around 130,000 clones, 75% to 85% recorded once. The sequenced sample consisted of PBMCs. These receptors all stem from a man between 25 and 39 years old in good health and CMV-seronegative. CDR3s include the opening cysteine and the closing phenylalanine or tryptophan. The D gene is left open where the match is weak. Size tells how often a clone was seen (once, few, many) or the class of an expanded clone, and some rows leave it out.

clone size: -; V gene: TRBV7-2; D gene: TRBD1; J gene: TRBJ2-1; CDR3 DNA: TGTGCCAGCAGCACCCAGACCACGGGACAGGGGATCGATGAGCAGTTCTTC; CDR3 protein: CASSTQTTGQGIDEQFF
clone size: -; V gene: TRBV27; D gene: -; J gene: TRBJ2-5; CDR3 DNA: TGTGCCAGCAGTTTTTCCCCTCGAGCGACGAACCTCGCCGAGACCCAGTACTTC; CDR3 protein: CASSFSPRATNLAETQYF
clone size: -; V gene: TRBV6-5; D gene: -; J gene: TRBJ2-2; CDR3 DNA: TGTGCCAGCAGTTATGGAGGGACGAACACCGGGGAGCTGTTTTTT; CDR3 protein: CASSYGGTNTGELFF
clone size: -; V gene: TRBV7-9; D gene: -; J gene: TRBJ1-1; CDR3 DNA: TGTGCCAGCAGCTTAGGGACAGCGAACACTGAAGCTTTCTTT; CDR3 protein: CASSLGTANTEAFF
clone size: once; V gene: TRBV7-9; D gene: TRBD2; J gene: TRBJ2-7; CDR3 DNA: TGTGCCAGCAGCTTAGGGTGGGTAGCGGGAGGCTTTGACGAGCAGTACTTC; CDR3 protein: CASSLGWVAGGFDEQYF
clone size: -; V gene: TRBV27; D gene: TRBD2; J gene: TRBJ2-7; CDR3 DNA: TGTGCCAGCTCCTTCGGGCTAGCGGGAGGCCGTAGCGACGAGCAGTACTTC; CDR3 protein: CASSFGLAGGRSDEQYF
clone size: few; V gene: TRBV18; D gene: -; J gene: TRBJ1-4; CDR3 DNA: TGTGCCAGCTCACCAGGACGGGGTGAAAAACTGTTTTTT; CDR3 protein: CASSPGRGEKLFF
clone size: -; V gene: TRBV19; D gene: -; J gene: TRBJ2-7; CDR3 DNA: TGTGCCAGTAGTATGAATTTTGGCGGAATCTACGAGCAGTACTTC; CDR3 protein: CASSMNFGGIYEQYF
clone size: -; V gene: TRBV2; D gene: -; J gene: TRBJ1-5; CDR3 DNA: TGTGCCAGCAGTGAGGTCGGGATAGTGGTGGGCAATCAGCCCCAGCATTTT; CDR3 protein: CASSEVGIVVGNQPQHF
clone size: few; V gene: TRBV9; D gene: -; J gene: TRBJ2-3; CDR3 DNA: TGTGCCAGCAGCGTAGAGAAGTTAGTTAAGAGCACAGATACGCAGTATTTT; CDR3 protein: CASSVEKLVKSTDTQYF
clone size: -; V gene: TRBV6-1; D gene: -; J gene: TRBJ1-2; CDR3 DNA: TGTGCCAGCAGTGAACGTCACGGGAGTACTAACTATGGCTACACCTTC; CDR3 protein: CASSERHGSTNYGYTF
clone size: -; V gene: TRBV7-6; D gene: TRBD1; J gene: TRBJ2-7; CDR3 DNA: TGTGCCAGCAGGGACAGGTCCTACGAGCAGTACTTC; CDR3 protein: CASRDRSYEQYF
clone size: once; V gene: TRBV10-3; D gene: TRBD1; J gene: TRBJ2-7; CDR3 DNA: TGTGCCATCAGTGCAGGGGGATCAATGCTCAGGAACGAGCAGTACTTC; CDR3 protein: CAISAGGSMLRNEQYF
clone size: -; V gene: TRBV5-8; D gene: TRBD2; J gene: TRBJ2-5; CDR3 DNA: TGTGCCAGCAGCGCTGGGGAGGCGGGAGGGCGCCAAGAGACCCAGTACTTC; CDR3 protein: CASSAGEAGGRQETQYF
clone size: -; V gene: TRBV10-3; D gene: -; J gene: TRBJ2-7; CDR3 DNA: TGTGCCATCAGTGAATCAAGACAGCCGTCGGGGGACGAGCAGTACTTC; CDR3 protein: CAISESRQPSGDEQYF
clone size: -; V gene: TRBV12-5; D gene: TRBD1; J gene: TRBJ2-5; CDR3 DNA: TGTGCTAGTGGCACCTCGACAGGGATGAAGACCCAGTACTTC; CDR3 protein: CASGTSTGMKTQYF
clone size: -; V gene: TRBV7-9; D gene: -; J gene: TRBJ1-4; CDR3 DNA: TGTGCCACCGGGAGCTTGGATGAAAAACTGTTTTTT; CDR3 protein: CATGSLDEKLFF
clone size: -; V gene: TRBV27; D gene: -; J gene: TRBJ1-5; CDR3 DNA: TGTGCCAGCAGGCCCCTAGGCAATAGCAATCAGCCCCAGCATTTT; CDR3 protein: CASRPLGNSNQPQHF
clone size: -; V gene: TRBV7-9; D gene: -; J gene: TRBJ2-3; CDR3 DNA: TGTGCCAGCGGTCCGGGACTCATTTCCACAGATACGCAGTATTTT; CDR3 protein: CASGPGLISTDTQYF
clone size: once; V gene: TRBV21-1; D gene: -; J gene: TRBJ2-7; CDR3 DNA: TGTGCCAGCAACTCGACAGGGGCCTACGAGCAGTACTTC; CDR3 protein: CASNSTGAYEQYF
clone size: -; V gene: TRBV29-1; D gene: -; J gene: TRBJ2-5; CDR3 DNA: TGCAGCGTTTTTAGAGACAGCCAAGAGACCCAGTACTTC; CDR3 protein: CSVFRDSQETQYF
clone size: -; V gene: TRBV6-5; D gene: -; J gene: TRBJ1-2; CDR3 DNA: TGTGCCAGCAGGGTCGCACAGCCGATTAACTATGGCTACACCTTC; CDR3 protein: CASRVAQPINYGYTF
clone size: -; V gene: TRBV19; D gene: TRBD2; J gene: TRBJ2-7; CDR3 DNA: TGTGCCAGTAGTAAAACTAGCGGTACCTACGAGCAGTACTTC; CDR3 protein: CASSKTSGTYEQYF
clone size: -; V gene: TRBV10-3; D gene: TRBD2; J gene: TRBJ2-1; CDR3 DNA: TGTGCCATCAGTGAGGGGACTAGCTCTCCGGATGAGCAGTTCTTC; CDR3 protein: CAISEGTSSPDEQFF
clone size: -; V gene: TRBV29-1; D gene: -; J gene: TRBJ2-7; CDR3 DNA: TGCAGCGTGACGGACACCGCCTACGAGCAGTACTTC; CDR3 protein: CSVTDTAYEQYF
clone size: -; V gene: TRBV6-6; D gene: -; J gene: TRBJ2-2; CDR3 DNA: TGTGCCAGCAGGCCGCGGGAAGAGCTGTTTTTT; CDR3 protein: CASRPREELFF
clone size: few; V gene: TRBV4-1; D gene: -; J gene: TRBJ2-7; CDR3 DNA: TGCGCCAGCAGCGTAGTAAACCGCGTCGAGCAGTACTTC; CDR3 protein: CASSVVNRVEQYF
clone size: once; V gene: TRBV21-1; D gene: -; J gene: TRBJ2-1; CDR3 DNA: TGTGCCAGCAGCAAAGTATCCCCGGGACAGGAGGAGAATGAGCAGTTCTTC; CDR3 protein: CASSKVSPGQEENEQFF
clone size: -; V gene: TRBV5-1; D gene: -; J gene: TRBJ1-5; CDR3 DNA: TGCGCCAGCAGCTTTAATTCGGGGAGGAATCAGCCCCAGCATTTT; CDR3 protein: CASSFNSGRNQPQHF
clone size: -; V gene: TRBV5-4; D gene: TRBD2; J gene: TRBJ2-1; CDR3 DNA: TGTGCCAGCAGCTTTAGAACTAAGGGGAGGGATGAGCAGTTCTTC; CDR3 protein: CASSFRTKGRDEQFF
clone size: -; V gene: TRBV7-9; D gene: -; J gene: TRBJ1-2; CDR3 DNA: TGTGCCAGCAGCGAACGTACAGATTTCGACTATGGCTACACCTTC; CDR3 protein: CASSERTDFDYGYTF
clone size: -; V gene: TRBV5-8; D gene: -; J gene: TRBJ2-3; CDR3 DNA: TGTGCCAGCAGCCCCTCGTGGAGCGGGCTAAGCACAGATACGCAGTATTTT; CDR3 protein: CASSPSWSGLSTDTQYF
clone size: -; V gene: TRBV5-6; D gene: TRBD2; J gene: TRBJ2-2; CDR3 DNA: TGTGCCAGCAGCTTGGCTGGGGGTAGCGGGTTCAACACCGGGGAGCTGTTTTTT; CDR3 protein: CASSLAGGSGFNTGELFF
clone size: -; V gene: TRBV19; D gene: -; J gene: TRBJ2-1; CDR3 DNA: TGTGCCAGTACCCATCTCGGAGGGAGGGGGGACAATGAGCAGTTCTTC; CDR3 protein: CASTHLGGRGDNEQFF
clone size: -; V gene: TRBV7-9; D gene: TRBD1; J gene: TRBJ2-2; CDR3 DNA: TGTGCCAGCAGCCCTTGGGACAGGGCCCTCACCGGGGAGCTGTTTTTT; CDR3 protein: CASSPWDRALTGELFF
clone size: few; V gene: TRBV19; D gene: -; J gene: TRBJ2-1; CDR3 DNA: TGTGCCAGTAGCCTGACTTACTACAATGAGCAGTTCTTC; CDR3 protein: CASSLTYYNEQFF
clone size: -; V gene: TRBV7-9; D gene: TRBD2; J gene: TRBJ2-7; CDR3 DNA: TGTTCCAGCAGCTCTAAAAAGGGACTAGCGGGAGATCGCGAGCAGTACTTC; CDR3 protein: CSSSSKKGLAGDREQYF
clone size: -; V gene: TRBV2; D gene: TRBD2; J gene: TRBJ2-1; CDR3 DNA: TGTGCCAGCACTGGGGCTAGCGGGTACAATGAGCAGTTCTTC; CDR3 protein: CASTGASGYNEQFF
clone size: -; V gene: TRBV7-9; D gene: TRBD2; J gene: TRBJ2-5; CDR3 DNA: TGTGCCAGCAGCTCCGGGGGACTAGCGGCGATAGAGACCCAGTACTTC; CDR3 protein: CASSSGGLAAIETQYF
clone size: -; V gene: TRBV11-2; D gene: -; J gene: TRBJ2-7; CDR3 DNA: TGTGCCAGCAGCTGGCCCCTGAACGAGCAGTACTTC; CDR3 protein: CASSWPLNEQYF
clone size: -; V gene: TRBV6-5; D gene: -; J gene: TRBJ2-2; CDR3 DNA: TGTGCCAGCATTTCTAGATACACCGGGGAGCTGTTTTTT; CDR3 protein: CASISRYTGELFF
clone size: -; V gene: TRBV30; D gene: TRBD1; J gene: TRBJ2-4; CDR3 DNA: TGTGCCTGGAGCGGGCCTCGGACAGGGGCCAAAAACATTCAGTACTTC; CDR3 protein: CAWSGPRTGAKNIQYF